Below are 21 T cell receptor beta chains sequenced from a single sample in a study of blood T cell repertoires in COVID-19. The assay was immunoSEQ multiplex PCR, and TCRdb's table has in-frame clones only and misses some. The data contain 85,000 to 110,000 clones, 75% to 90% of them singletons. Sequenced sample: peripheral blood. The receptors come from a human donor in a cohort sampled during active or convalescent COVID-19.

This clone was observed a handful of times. In DNA form, the CDR3 reads TGTGCCAGCAGCTTAACAGGGGAGTATGGCTACACCTTC. Protein sequence: CASSLTGEYGYTF. The rearrangement joins TRBV7-2 to TRBJ1-2, with 7 nucleotides matching TRBD1. Trimming at V came to 2 bases and at J to 5 bases, leaving 2 bases not matched to a gene. This CDR3 has 13 amino acids. Germline V CDR1 and CDR2: SGHTA, FQGNSA.

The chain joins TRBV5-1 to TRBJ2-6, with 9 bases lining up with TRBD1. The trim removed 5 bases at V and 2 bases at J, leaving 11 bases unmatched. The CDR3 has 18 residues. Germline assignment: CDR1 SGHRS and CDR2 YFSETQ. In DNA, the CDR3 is TGCGCCAGCAGATTGAGGGGACAGGGCGAAGCTGGGGCCAACGTCCTGACTTTC. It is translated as CASRLRGQGEAGANVLTF.

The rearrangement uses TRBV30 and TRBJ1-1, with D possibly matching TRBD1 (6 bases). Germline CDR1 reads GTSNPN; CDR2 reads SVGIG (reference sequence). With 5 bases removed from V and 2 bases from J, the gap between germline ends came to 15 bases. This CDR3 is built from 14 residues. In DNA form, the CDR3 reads TGTGCCTGGGGCCCTCGGGGGGCAAACACTGAAGCTTTCTTT. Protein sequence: CAWGPRGANTEAFF.

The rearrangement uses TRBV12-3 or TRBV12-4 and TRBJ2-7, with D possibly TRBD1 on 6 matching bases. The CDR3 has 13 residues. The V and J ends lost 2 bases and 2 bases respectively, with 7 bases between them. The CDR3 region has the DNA TGTGCCAGCAGTTTATGGGACACCTACGAGCAGTACTTC. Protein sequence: CASSLWDTYEQYF.

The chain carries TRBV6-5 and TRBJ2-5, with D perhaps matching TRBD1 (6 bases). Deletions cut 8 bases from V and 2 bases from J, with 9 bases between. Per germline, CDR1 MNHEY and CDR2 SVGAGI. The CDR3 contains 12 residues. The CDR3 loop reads CASQGGQETQYF. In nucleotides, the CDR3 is TGTGCCAGCCAAGGGGGTCAAGAGACCCAGTACTTC.

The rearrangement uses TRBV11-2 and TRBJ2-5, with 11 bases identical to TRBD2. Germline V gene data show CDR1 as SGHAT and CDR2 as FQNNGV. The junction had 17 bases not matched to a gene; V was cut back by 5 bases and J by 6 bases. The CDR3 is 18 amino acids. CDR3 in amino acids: CASSPTILAGGALQTQYF. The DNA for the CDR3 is TGTGCCAGCAGCCCAACCATTCTAGCGGGGGGCGCCCTGCAGACCCAGTACTTC. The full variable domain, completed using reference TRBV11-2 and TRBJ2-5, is EAGVAQSPRYKIIEKRQSVAFWCNPISGHATLYWYQQILGQGPKLLIQFQNNGVVDDSQLPKDRFSAERLKGVDSTLKIQPAKLEDSAVYLCASSPTILAGGALQTQYFGPGTRLLVL.

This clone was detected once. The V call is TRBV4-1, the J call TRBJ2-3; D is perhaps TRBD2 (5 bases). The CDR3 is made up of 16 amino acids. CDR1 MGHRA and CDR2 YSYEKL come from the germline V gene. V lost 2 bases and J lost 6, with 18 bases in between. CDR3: CASSQYVQRGGDTQYF. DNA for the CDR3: TGCGCCAGCAGCCAATATGTGCAACGGGGTGGTGATACGCAGTATTTT.

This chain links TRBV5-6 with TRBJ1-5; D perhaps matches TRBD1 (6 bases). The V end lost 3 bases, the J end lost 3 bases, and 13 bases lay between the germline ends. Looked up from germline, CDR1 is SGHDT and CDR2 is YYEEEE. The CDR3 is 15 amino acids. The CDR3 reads CASSSTGSPNQPQHF. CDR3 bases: TGTGCCAGCAGCTCAACAGGGTCCCCCAATCAGCCCCAGCATTTT.

The CDR3 coding sequence is TGTGCCACCAGTGATCCAAGCCTGGGACAGGGCGCGAATACGCAGTATTTT. This codes for CATSDPSLGQGANTQYF. This rearrangement joins TRBV24-1 to TRBJ2-3; the match to TRBD1 covers 9 bases. CDR3 length: 17 residues. V shed 3 bases and J 7 bases; nucleotides not matched to a gene: 13. The germline V gene encodes CDR1 KGHDR and CDR2 SFDVKD.

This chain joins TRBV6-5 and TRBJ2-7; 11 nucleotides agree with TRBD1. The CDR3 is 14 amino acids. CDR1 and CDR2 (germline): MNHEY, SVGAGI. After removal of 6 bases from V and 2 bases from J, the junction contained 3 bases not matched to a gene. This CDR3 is CASRGQGVPYEQYF. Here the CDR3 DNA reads TGTGCCAGCAGGGGACAGGGGGTTCCCTACGAGCAGTACTTC.

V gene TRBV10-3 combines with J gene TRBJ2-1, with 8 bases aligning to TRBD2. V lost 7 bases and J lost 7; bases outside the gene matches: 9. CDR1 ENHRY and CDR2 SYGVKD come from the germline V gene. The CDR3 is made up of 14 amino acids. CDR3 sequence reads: CAITPGGRGNEQFF. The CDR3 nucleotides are TGTGCCATCACCCCGGGGGGGAGGGGTAATGAGCAGTTCTTC.

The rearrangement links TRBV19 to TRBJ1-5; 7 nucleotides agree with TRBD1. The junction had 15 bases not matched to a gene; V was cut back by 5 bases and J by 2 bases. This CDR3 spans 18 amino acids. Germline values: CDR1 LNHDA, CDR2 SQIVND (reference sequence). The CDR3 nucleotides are TGTGCCAGTAGTCGCCTGGGGCCCCGGACAGGCGGCAATCAGCCCCAGCATTTT. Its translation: CASSRLGPRTGGNQPQHF.

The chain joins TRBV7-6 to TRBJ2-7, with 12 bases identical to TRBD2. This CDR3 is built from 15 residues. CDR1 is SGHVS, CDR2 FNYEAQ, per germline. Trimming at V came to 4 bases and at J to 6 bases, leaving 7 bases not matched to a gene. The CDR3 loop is CASSSTSGGYTEQYF. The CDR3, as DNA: TGTGCCAGCAGCTCTACTAGCGGGGGGTACACCGAGCAGTACTTC.

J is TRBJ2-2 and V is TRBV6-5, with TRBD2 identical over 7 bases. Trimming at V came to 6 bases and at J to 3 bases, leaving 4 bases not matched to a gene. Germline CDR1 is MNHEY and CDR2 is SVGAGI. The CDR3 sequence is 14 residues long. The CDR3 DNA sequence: TGTGCCAGCAGACGACGGGGGGACACCGGGGAGCTGTTTTTT. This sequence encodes CASRRRGDTGELFF.

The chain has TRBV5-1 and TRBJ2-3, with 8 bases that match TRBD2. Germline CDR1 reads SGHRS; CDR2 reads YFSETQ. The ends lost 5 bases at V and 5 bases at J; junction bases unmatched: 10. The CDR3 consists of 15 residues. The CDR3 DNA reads TGCGCCAGCAGTCTAACGGGGGGGACGCAAGATACGCAGTATTTT. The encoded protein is CASSLTGGTQDTQYF.

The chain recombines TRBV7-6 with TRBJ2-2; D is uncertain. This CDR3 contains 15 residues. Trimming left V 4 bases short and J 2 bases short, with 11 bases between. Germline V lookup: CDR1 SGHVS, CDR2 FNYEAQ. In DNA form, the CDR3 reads TGTGCCAGCAGCTCTACCGGGTTAAACACCGGGGAGCTGTTTTTT. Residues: CASSSTGLNTGELFF.

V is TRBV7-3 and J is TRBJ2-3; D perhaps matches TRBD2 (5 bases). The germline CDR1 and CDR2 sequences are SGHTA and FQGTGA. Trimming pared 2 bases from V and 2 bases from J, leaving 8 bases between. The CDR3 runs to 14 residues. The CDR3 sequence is CASSLGAATDTQYF. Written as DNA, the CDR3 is TGTGCCAGCAGCTTAGGAGCGGCCACAGATACGCAGTATTTT.

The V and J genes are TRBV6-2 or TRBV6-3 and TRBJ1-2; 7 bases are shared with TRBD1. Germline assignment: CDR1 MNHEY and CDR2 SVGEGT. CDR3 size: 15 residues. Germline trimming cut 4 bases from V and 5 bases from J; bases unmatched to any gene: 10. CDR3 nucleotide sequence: TGTGCCAGCAGTTTCGATGGGGACAGTCTTTATGGCTACACCTTC. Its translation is CASSFDGDSLYGYTF.

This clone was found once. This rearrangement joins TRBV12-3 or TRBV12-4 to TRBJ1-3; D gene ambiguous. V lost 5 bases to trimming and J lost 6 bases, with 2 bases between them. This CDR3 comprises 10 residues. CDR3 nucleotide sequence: TGTGCCAGCAGTCTAAACACCATATATTTT. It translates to CASSLNTIYF.

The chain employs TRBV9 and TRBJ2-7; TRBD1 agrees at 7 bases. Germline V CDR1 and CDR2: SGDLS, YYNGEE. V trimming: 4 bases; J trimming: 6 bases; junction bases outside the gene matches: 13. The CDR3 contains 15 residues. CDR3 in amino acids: CASSLKGADPVEQYF. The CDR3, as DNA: TGTGCCAGCAGCCTGAAGGGGGCGGACCCTGTCGAGCAGTACTTC.

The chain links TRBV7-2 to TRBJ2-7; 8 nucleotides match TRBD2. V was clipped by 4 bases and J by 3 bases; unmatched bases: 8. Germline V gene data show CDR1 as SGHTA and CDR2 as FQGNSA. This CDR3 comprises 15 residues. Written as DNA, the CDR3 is TGTGCCAGCAGCTCCCTGACTAGCGCGCACTACGAGCAGTACTTC. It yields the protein CASSSLTSAHYEQYF.